This is a list of T cell receptor beta chains from one sample in a study of T cells after yellow fever vaccination. TCRdb fed the 5' RACE reads into MiXCR, producing one record per CDR3 protein. This sample has about 30,000 distinct CDR3 sequences, with roughly 6.3% found just once. Sequences were derived from PBMCs, either bulk or a sorted T-cell subset (CD4+, CD8+, memory, or dextramer-sorted; not recorded which), sampled on the day of the yellow fever booster vaccination. These receptors originate from a man in his thirties or forties who received the YFV17D yellow fever vaccine. The conserved cysteine and the conserved F or W are not part of the CDR3 here.

v_call: TRBV10-3; j_call: TRBJ2-2; cdr3_aa: AISPTGGEGELF
v_call: TRBV29-1; j_call: TRBJ2-7; cdr3_aa: SVRLSYEQY
v_call: TRBV10-2; j_call: TRBJ2-3; cdr3_aa: ASRGTSGASSTDTQY
v_call: TRBV7-9; j_call: TRBJ2-3; cdr3_aa: ASRGGPLGDTQY
v_call: TRBV13; j_call: TRBJ2-2; cdr3_aa: ASSLGLAERGTGELF
v_call: TRBV3-1; j_call: TRBJ2-3; cdr3_aa: ASSLLGGTDTQY
v_call: TRBV27; j_call: TRBJ2-7; cdr3_aa: ASRTGGGYEQY
v_call: TRBV7-2; j_call: TRBJ1-2; cdr3_aa: ASSPGHYGYT
v_call: TRBV10-3; j_call: TRBJ1-5; cdr3_aa: AISRDSSNQPQH
v_call: TRBV2; j_call: TRBJ2-5; cdr3_aa: ASPRTSGETQY
v_call: TRBV7-9; j_call: TRBJ2-1; cdr3_aa: ASSYGTRKNEQF
v_call: TRBV5-1; j_call: TRBJ2-7; cdr3_aa: ASSWSGGLYEQY
v_call: TRBV10-3; j_call: TRBJ2-5; cdr3_aa: AISETRGIQETQY
v_call: TRBV28; j_call: TRBJ2-2; cdr3_aa: ASSPSGTHTGELF
v_call: TRBV6-5; j_call: TRBJ2-7; cdr3_aa: ASSYSLKGTYEQY
v_call: TRBV19; j_call: TRBJ2-7; cdr3_aa: ASNPGLAASEQY
v_call: TRBV18; j_call: TRBJ2-1; cdr3_aa: ASSTTSGPYNEQF
v_call: TRBV7-6; j_call: TRBJ1-1; cdr3_aa: ASSLSRNTEAF